This T cell receptor beta chain originates from a study of Ad26.COV2.S vaccination and SARS-CoV-2 variants. Treatment denoted: some 19 received Ad26.COV2.S at low or high dose, single or two shots; several received placebo; per-sample allocation not given. Vaccine and placebo recipients were sampled on day 63 after the first injection. Method: immunoSEQ multiplex PCR; TCRdb's copy keeps in-frame clones and lacks some. The sample holds a few hundred thousand clones, around 86% seen once. Specimen: peripheral blood, collected in a trial of Ad26.COV2.S vaccine versus placebo. The source is a person aged 18 to 59 who received the Ad26.COV2.S COVID-19 vaccine or a placebo.

The CDR3 DNA reads as TGTGCCAGCGGAGGGGCCCCTGGGTTGACCCAGTACTTC. It codes for CASGGAPGLTQYF. The chain has TRBV9 and TRBJ2-5, with D possibly matching TRBD2 (6 bases). The CDR3 runs 13 residues. Trimming stripped 7 bases from V and 7 bases from J, with 17 bases between. Germline CDR1 is SGDLS and CDR2 is YYNGEE.